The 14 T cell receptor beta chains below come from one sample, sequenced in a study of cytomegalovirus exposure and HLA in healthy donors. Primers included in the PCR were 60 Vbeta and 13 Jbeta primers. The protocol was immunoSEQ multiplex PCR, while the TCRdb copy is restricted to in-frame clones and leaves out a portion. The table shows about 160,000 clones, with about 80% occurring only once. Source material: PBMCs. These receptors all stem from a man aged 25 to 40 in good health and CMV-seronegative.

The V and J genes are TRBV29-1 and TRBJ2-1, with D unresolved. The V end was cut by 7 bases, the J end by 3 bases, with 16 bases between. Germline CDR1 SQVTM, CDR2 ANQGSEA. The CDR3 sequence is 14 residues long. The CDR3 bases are TGCAGCGCCCCCTCAGGAAAACTCTACAATGAGCAGTTCTTC. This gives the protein CSAPSGKLYNEQFF.

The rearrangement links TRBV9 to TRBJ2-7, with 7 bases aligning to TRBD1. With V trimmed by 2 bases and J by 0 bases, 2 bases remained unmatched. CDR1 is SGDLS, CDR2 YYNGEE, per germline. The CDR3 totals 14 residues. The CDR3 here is CASSVGDSSYEQYF. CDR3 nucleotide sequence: TGTGCCAGCAGCGTGGGGGACAGCTCCTACGAGCAGTACTTC.

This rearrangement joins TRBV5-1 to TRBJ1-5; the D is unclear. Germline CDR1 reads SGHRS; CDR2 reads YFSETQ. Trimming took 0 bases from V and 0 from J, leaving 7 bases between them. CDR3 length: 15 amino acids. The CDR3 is CASSLGEVSNQPQHF. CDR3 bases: TGCGCCAGCAGCTTGGGGGAGGTTAGCAATCAGCCCCAGCATTTT.

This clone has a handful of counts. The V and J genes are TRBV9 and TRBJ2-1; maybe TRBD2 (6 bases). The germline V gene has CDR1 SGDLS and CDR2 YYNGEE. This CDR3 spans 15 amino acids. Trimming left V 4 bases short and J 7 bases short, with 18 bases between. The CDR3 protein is CASSLGTLGENEQFF. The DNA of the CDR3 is TGTGCCAGCAGCTTGGGGACTTTAGGGGAAAATGAGCAGTTCTTC.

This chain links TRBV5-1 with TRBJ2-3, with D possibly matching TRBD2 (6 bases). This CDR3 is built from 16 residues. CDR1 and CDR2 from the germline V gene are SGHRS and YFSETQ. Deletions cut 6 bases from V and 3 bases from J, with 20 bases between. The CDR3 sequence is CASNVGLARWTDTQYF. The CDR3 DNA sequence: TGCGCCAGCAACGTCGGGCTAGCGAGATGGACAGATACGCAGTATTTT.

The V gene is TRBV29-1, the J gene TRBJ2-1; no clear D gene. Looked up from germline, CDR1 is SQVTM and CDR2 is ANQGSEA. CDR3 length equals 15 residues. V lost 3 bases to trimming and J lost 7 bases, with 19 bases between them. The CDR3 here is CSVEAEPPSRNEQFF. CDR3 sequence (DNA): TGCAGCGTTGAGGCAGAACCCCCGTCTAGGAATGAGCAGTTCTTC.

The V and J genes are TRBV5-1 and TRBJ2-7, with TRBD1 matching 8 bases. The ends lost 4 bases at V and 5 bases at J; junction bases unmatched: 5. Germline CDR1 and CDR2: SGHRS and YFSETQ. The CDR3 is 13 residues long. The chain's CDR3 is CASSPWTGNEQYF. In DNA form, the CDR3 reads TGCGCCAGCAGCCCCTGGACAGGGAACGAGCAGTACTTC.

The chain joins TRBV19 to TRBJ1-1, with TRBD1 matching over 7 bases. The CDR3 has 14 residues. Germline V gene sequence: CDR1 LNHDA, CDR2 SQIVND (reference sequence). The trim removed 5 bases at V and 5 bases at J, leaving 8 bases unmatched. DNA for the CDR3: TGTGCCAGTAGTCAAACAGGGGAAGTAACTGAAGCTTTCTTT. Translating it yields CASSQTGEVTEAFF.

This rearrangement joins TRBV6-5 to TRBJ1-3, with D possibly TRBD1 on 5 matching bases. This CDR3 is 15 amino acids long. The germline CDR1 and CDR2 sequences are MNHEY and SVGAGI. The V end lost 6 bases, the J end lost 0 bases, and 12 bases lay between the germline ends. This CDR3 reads CASSTDSRSGNTIYF. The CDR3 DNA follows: TGTGCCAGCAGCACAGACAGTCGCTCTGGAAACACCATATATTTT.

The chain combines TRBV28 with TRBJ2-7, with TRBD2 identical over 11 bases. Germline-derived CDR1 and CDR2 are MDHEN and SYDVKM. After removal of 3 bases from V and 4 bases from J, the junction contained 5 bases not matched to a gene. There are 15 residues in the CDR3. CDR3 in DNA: TGTGCCAGCAGTTTTGGGACTAGCGGCCTTTACGAGCAGTACTTC. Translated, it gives CASSFGTSGLYEQYF.

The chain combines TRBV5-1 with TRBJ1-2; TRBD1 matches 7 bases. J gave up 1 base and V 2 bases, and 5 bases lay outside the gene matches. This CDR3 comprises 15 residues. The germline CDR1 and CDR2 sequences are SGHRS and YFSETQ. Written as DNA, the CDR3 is TGCGCCAGCAGCTTAACCGGGACAGTTAACTATGGCTACACCTTC. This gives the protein CASSLTGTVNYGYTF.

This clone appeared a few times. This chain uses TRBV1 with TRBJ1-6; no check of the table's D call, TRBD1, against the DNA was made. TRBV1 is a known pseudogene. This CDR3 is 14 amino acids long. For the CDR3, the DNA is TGCACCAGCTTTCCGGGACAGATAAATTCACCCCTCCACTTT. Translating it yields CTSFPGQINSPLHF.

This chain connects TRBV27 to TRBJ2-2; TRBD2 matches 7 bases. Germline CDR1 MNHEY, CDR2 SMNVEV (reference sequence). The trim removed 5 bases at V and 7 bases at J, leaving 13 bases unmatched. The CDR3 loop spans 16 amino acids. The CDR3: CASSLYGGGTIGELFF. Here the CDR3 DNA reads TGTGCCAGCAGTCTCTATGGGGGGGGGACGATCGGGGAGCTGTTTTTT.

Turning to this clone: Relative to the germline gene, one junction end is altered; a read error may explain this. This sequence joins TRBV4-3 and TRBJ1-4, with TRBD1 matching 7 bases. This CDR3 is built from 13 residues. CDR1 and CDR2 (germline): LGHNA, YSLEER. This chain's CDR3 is CASSQDRGTVSRF. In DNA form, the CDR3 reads TGCGCCAGCAGCCAAGATAGGGGGACAGTCAGTCGTTTT.